This T cell receptor (beta chain) was sequenced for a study of CD8 T cells in ankylosing spondylitis. This CDR3 has 12 residues. CDR1 is SQVTM and CDR2 is ANQGSEA in the germline V gene. The trim removed 6 bases at V and 5 bases at J, leaving 4 bases unmatched. Molecular-barcoded quantitative 5'-RACE produced these TCR beta libraries. TCRdb reprocessed the 5' RACE reads with MiXCR, giving one entry per CDR3 protein. This repertoire shows 250,000 to 350,000 distinct CDR3 sequences, around 21% found once; its top ten account for 3.5% to 4.5%. This clonotype was detected many times. The V and J genes are TRBV29-1 and TRBJ2-7, with 10 bases lining up with TRBD2. This receptor was obtained from a female donor with ankylosing spondylitis or in good health (not recorded which). Material for sequencing was blood, either unsorted or a sorted T cell fraction (not recorded which). The CDR3 is CSVAGTSDEQYF. The CDR3 region has the DNA TGCAGCGTAGCCGGGACTAGCGACGAGCAGTACTTC.